Sequencing of this T cell receptor beta chain was carried out in a study of regulatory T cells in long-lasting Graves disease. Across the study: Antithyroid drugs had been taken by newly diagnosed Graves' patients for under 3 months. Study-wide results and caveats: Segments TRBV28, TRBJ1-2 and TRBJ2-5 showed preferential usage in persistent disease. Relative to new patients (roughly 900), persistent patients exhibited greater sharing of public clonotypes (around 3,000).

Documented time point: newly diagnosed GD, antithyroid drugs for less than 3 months. Preparation of the TCR library used RNA extracted from PBMCs. This clonotype was recorded at least ten times. The antigen is not known. Both iRepertoire HTBI primers and Arm-PCR of CDR3 regions were used to build the TCR beta libraries. TCRdb independently ran MiXCR on the multiplex PCR reads; one entry per CDR3 protein. The data contain hundreds of thousands of distinct CDR3 sequences, 16% of them seen just once; the ten biggest clones take up about 27%. J lost 5 bases, V lost 2 bases, and 5 bases had no gene match. This CDR3 is 15 amino acids long. CDR1 is MDHEN, CDR2 SYDVKM, per germline. This sample was shared with a second study, whose subject was T cells in Graves' hyperthyroidism and ophthalmopathy. This second study says: During a first-round RT-PCR of the TCR CDR3, the HTBI primer set was used.

The sequence was obtained from a man in his forties with Graves disease. The chain joins TRBV28 to TRBJ2-5, with TRBD1 matching over 10 bases. This specimen consisted of peripheral blood mononuclear cells (PBMCs), obtained at new diagnosis, from a patient treated with antithyroid drugs. The CDR3 sequence is CASSLDRGPRETQYF. For the CDR3, the DNA is TGTGCCAGCAGTTTAGACAGGGGGCCTCGGGAGACCCAGTACTTC. The full variable domain, completed using reference TRBV28 and TRBJ2-5, is DVKVTQSSRYLVKRTGEKVFLECVQDMDHENMFWYRQDPGLGLRLIYFSYDVKMKEKGDIPEGYSVSREKKERFSLILESASTNQTSMYLCASSLDRGPRETQYFGPGTRLLVL.